The entry below gives a single T cell receptor (beta chain) sequence along with its context. This clonotype was found many times. Its antigen has not been determined. The record has no base qualities; no much larger clone is one base away. Based on the germline V gene, the CDR1 and CDR2 sequences are KGHSH and LQKENI. V and J lose 8 bases and 2 bases, and a span of 12 bases separates them. Measured from the cysteine to the phenylalanine, the CDR3 is 13 residues long. Only CDR3 DNA remains: 39 bases, in frame from the first base. The data stem from a study of blood T cells in healthy people across ages (dated by TCRdb to the mid-2010s). Study-wide context: In model experiments, template switching captured about one uniquely barcoded TCR beta cDNA molecule for every two T cells. Using deep sequencing normalized with unique cDNA molecular identifiers, the study measured how TCR beta repertoire diversity changes with age. Four age groups were formed from the donors: young (average about 15 years), middle-aged (around 41), aged (roughly 59) and long-lived (82). To avoid experimental bias, donors of different ages were randomly spread across the sequencing lanes. The study analyzed two additional independent replicas of 1 million unique cDNA reads from the same blood draw for two donors, one aged 18 to 30 and one aged 80 or older. Overall study results and their limits: Observed TCR beta diversity correlated strongly with the percentage of naive T cells measured by flow cytometry. Observed TCR beta diversity per million T cells fell roughly linearly with age, and a significant reduction was already apparent by age roughly 40. Compared with the aged group, the long-lived group had more naive CD4+ T cells, fewer expanded clones and increased TCR diversity, suggesting age selection. Because profiling used bulk unsorted PBMCs, naive and antigen-experienced compartments could not be compared conclusively. Donor CMV infection status was unknown, potentially confounding age-related changes in expanded clonotypes. Estimates of total diversity based on one million sequenced T cells were regarded as lower bounds and as underestimates.

Systemically healthy Caucasian individuals from Russia, 39 in total and aged about 6 to 90 years, were included as donors. About 10 milliliters of peripheral blood were collected from each donor into EDTA-treated Vacutainer tubes. Ficoll-Paque density-gradient centrifugation was used to isolate PBMCs, with at least 6.5 million obtained per sample. Trizol reagent was used to extract total RNA from PBMCs, with at least 5.5 micrograms per sample. The percentages of naive CD45RAhigh/CD27high T cells were determined by flow cytometry on a PBMC aliquot from every donor. The library relied on 5' RACE. TCRdb lists the instrument as Illumina HiSeq 2500. The second PCR ran for roughly 6 to 11 cycles and used a J-beta primer mix along with a sample-barcoded 5' primer. A unique molecular identifier was introduced onto each TCR beta cDNA molecule by a template-switch 5' adaptor carrying 12 random nucleotides. Each sample yielded at least 2.5 million CDR3-containing paired-end reads. All of the RNA was converted into first-strand cDNA using the Mint cDNA synthesis kit, with a TRBC-specific oligonucleotide serving as the primer. After uracil-DNA glycosylase treatment, a first 18-cycle PCR used universal primers M1SS and BC2_uni_R on all cDNA. The authors' pipeline ran thus. For normalization, 1 million high-quality reads, each with a distinct molecular identifier, were randomly selected from each sample. Instead of being binned into consensus sequences, reads with shared molecular identifiers were discarded. MiTCR, set to a Q25 quality threshold and the strictest error-elimination algorithm, was used for CDR3 identification, clonotype clustering and error correction. A nonparametric unseen species model with Euler transformation was used to estimate a lower bound on total TCR beta diversity. TCRdb ran its own pipeline on the public reads, namely fastp trimming at Q25 and MiXCR clone calling, and kept in-frame beta chains. Duplicate CDR3 protein sequences are folded into a single record with the most common DNA and genes. The V and J calls were determined by TCRdb, not by the authors. Across this sample there are more than 800,000 distinct CDR3 sequences, with under 45% seen only once. The ten largest make up 18% of the sample.

Rearrangement joined TRBV18 to TRBJ2-5; TRBD1 might be the D gene, on 6 matching bases. The sequenced sample consisted of blood. The TCR was taken from a woman aged 55-70 years in good health. DNA sequence: TGTGCCAGCAGTCGAGGACAGCAAGAGACCCAGTACTTC. Its protein product is CASSRGQQETQYF.